What follows describes a single T cell receptor (beta chain). Its antigen is unidentified. Trimming took off 11 bases at V and 6 bases at J, with 14 bases between the two ends. The CDR3 has 12 amino acids. Germline lookup yields CDR1 MNHEY and CDR2 SVGEGT. These data originate in a study of T-cell memory formation after mild COVID-19. Study information: TCR clusters were mostly confined to one donor each. Study-wide results and caveats: Shrinking CD4+ clones resided mostly in CM and EM, and CD8+ ones in EMRA.

Employing constant-segment primers, 5'RACE generated TCR alpha and TCR beta cDNA libraries bearing sample barcodes and UMIs. One entry per CDR3 protein results from TCRdb running MiXCR on the 5' RACE reads. Of 550,000 to 700,000 distinct CDR3 sequences in the sample, approximately 19% were seen once. The genes are TRBV6-2 or TRBV6-3 and TRBJ1-5, with D unresolved. This TCR came from an adult woman who had mild COVID-19 (a few samples of this study predate the infection). Cell type and time point are not known. The specimen was PBMCs or a T cell subset sorted from them (not recorded which). The CDR3 coding sequence is TGTGCCGCCAAGGGCTCCGGTCAGCCCCAGCATTTT. This sequence encodes CAAKGSGQPQHF.